One and the same sample provided the 30 T cell receptor beta chains below, sequenced in a study of control samples from healthy donors and cancer patients. TCRdb's table, derived via immunoSEQ multiplex PCR, lists solely in-frame clones and lacks some. The sample includes more than 100,000 clones, around 93% of them seen just once. Sequenced sample: blood. These receptors all come from a man younger than 35 in good health.

V is TRBV4-2 and J is TRBJ1-2; D remains unclear. This CDR3 comprises 20 residues. CDR1 LGHNA and CDR2 YNFKEQ come from the germline V gene. V lost 3 bases to trimming and J lost 0 bases, with 26 bases between them. The CDR3 spells CASSHWRSDRLLSPNYGYTF. CDR3 DNA: TGTGCCAGCAGCCATTGGAGGTCGGACCGCCTTTTATCCCCTAACTATGGCTACACCTTC.

V usage is TRBV4-1 and J usage is TRBJ2-3, with TRBD2 matching 9 bases. The CDR3 sequence is 15 residues long. V shed 2 bases and J 3 bases; nucleotides not matched to a gene: 3. Germline V lookup: CDR1 MGHRA, CDR2 YSYEKL. For the CDR3, the DNA is TGCGCCAGCAGCCAATCCGGACTAGCGACAGATACGCAGTATTTT. Amino acids: CASSQSGLATDTQYF.

The chain carries TRBV5-1 and TRBJ2-7; 11 bases agree with TRBD1. The CDR3 spans 14 residues. V gave up 3 bases and J gave up 2 bases; unmatched junction bases: 1. Germline V gene data show CDR1 as SGHRS and CDR2 as YFSETQ. CDR3 amino acids: CASSWDRGTYEQYF. In DNA, the CDR3 is TGCGCCAGCAGCTGGGACAGGGGGACCTACGAGCAGTACTTC.

V usage is TRBV6-2 or TRBV6-3 and J usage is TRBJ2-5, with TRBD2 as a possible D gene (6 bases). Germline-derived CDR1 and CDR2 are MNHEY and SVGEGT. This CDR3 has 16 residues. The V end lost 6 bases, the J end lost 1 base, and 18 bases lay between the germline ends. The CDR3 sequence is CASSPTMGGVQETQYF. The CDR3, as DNA: TGTGCCAGCAGCCCTACGATGGGCGGGGTCCAAGAGACCCAGTACTTC.

This clone has more than one count but fewer than ten. V usage is TRBV10-3 and J usage is TRBJ2-1; TRBD2 matches 7 bases. The CDR3 runs to 15 residues. The germline gives CDR1 ENHRY, CDR2 SYGVKD. With 3 bases clipped from V and 7 bases from J, the junction kept 9 bases outside the gene matches. The CDR3 sequence is CAISDSIWGGNEQFF. CDR3 nucleotide sequence: TGTGCCATCAGTGACTCGATTTGGGGAGGGAATGAGCAGTTCTTC.

This sequence joins TRBV5-4 and TRBJ2-7; D possibly corresponds to TRBD1 (6 bases). Germline values: CDR1 SGHNT, CDR2 YYREEE (reference sequence). The CDR3 extends over 15 amino acids. V lost 0 bases, J lost 0 bases, and 10 bases lay in between. This chain's CDR3 is CASSLEDSGSYEQYF. The CDR3 nucleotides are TGTGCCAGCAGCTTGGAGGACAGTGGCTCCTACGAGCAGTACTTC. Using reference TRBV5-4 and TRBJ2-7 for the parts outside the CDR3, the full variable domain is ETGVTQSPTHLIKTRGQQVTLRCSSQSGHNTVSWYQQALGQGPQFIFQYYREEENGRGNFPPRFSGLQFPNYSSELNVNALELDDSALYLCASSLEDSGSYEQYFGPGTRLTVT.

The rearrangement joins TRBV4-1 to TRBJ2-2; D unclear. The V end was cut by 4 bases, the J end by 7 bases, with 16 bases between. The CDR3 runs to 15 residues. Germline V gives CDR1 MGHRA, CDR2 YSYEKL. In nucleotides, the CDR3 is TGCGCCAGCAGCCGCACCACACTCCGTAACGGGGAGCTGTTTTTT. This codes for CASSRTTLRNGELFF.

This clone occurred once. This sequence joins TRBV5-1 and TRBJ2-7, with TRBD1 matching over 10 bases. The length of the CDR3 is 20 residues. The V and J ends lost 2 bases and 2 bases, in that order; junction bases with no gene match: 19. Germline V CDR1 and CDR2: SGHRS, YFSETQ. The CDR3 bases are TGCGCCAGCAGCTTTCCTTCGCCCGGGACAGGGGAGCTTATCACCTACGAGCAGTACTTC. Residues: CASSFPSPGTGELITYEQYF.

The chain uses TRBV15 and TRBJ2-7, with D perhaps TRBD1 (6 bases). V was cut by 0 bases and J by 3 bases, with 21 bases left in between. The V gene's germline CDR1 is LNHNV and CDR2 YYDKDF (reference sequence). The CDR3 length is 18 residues. The CDR3: CATSRDEPGVGQLYEQYF. In DNA, the CDR3 is TGTGCCACCAGCAGAGATGAACCAGGGGTCGGACAGCTCTACGAGCAGTACTTC. Full variable domain (remainder filled in from reference TRBV15 and TRBJ2-7): DAMVIQNPRYQVTQFGKPVTLSCSQTLNHNVMYWYQQKSSQAPKLLFHYYDKDFNNEADTPDNFQSRRPNTSFCFLDIRSPGLGDTAMYLCATSRDEPGVGQLYEQYFGPGTRLTVT.

This rearrangement joins TRBV6-9 to TRBJ1-5; 7 nucleotides align to TRBD1. Germline CDR1 is MNHGY and CDR2 is SVAAGI. Trimming took 4 bases from V and 3 from J; bases not matched to a gene: 3. The CDR3 totals 14 residues. The CDR3 DNA reads as TGTGCCAGCAGTTCACAGGGGTACAATCAGCCCCAGCATTTT. It is translated as CASSSQGYNQPQHF.

This clone appeared once. The chain joins TRBV5-1 to TRBJ2-2, with TRBD2 identical over 7 bases. Per the germline V gene, CDR1 is SGHRS and CDR2 is YFSETQ. This CDR3 spans 16 amino acids. V was pared by 3 bases and J by 5 bases, with 10 bases of the junction left unmatched. Here the CDR3 reads CASSSGSPGGTGELFF. In nucleotides, the CDR3 is TGCGCCAGCAGCTCGGGATCCCCCGGGGGGACCGGGGAGCTGTTTTTT. Together with reference TRBV5-1 and TRBJ2-2, the CDR3 gives the full variable domain: KAGVTQTPRYLIKTRGQQVTLSCSPISGHRSVSWYQQTPGQGLQFLFEYFSETQRNKGNFPGRFSGRQFSNSRSEMNVSTLELGDSALYLCASSSGSPGGTGELFFGEGSRLTVL.

This chain joins TRBV5-4 and TRBJ2-5; 8 positions agree with TRBD1. Germline lookup yields CDR1 SGHNT and CDR2 YYREEE (reference sequence). Unmatched junction bases numbered 5, after V lost 0 bases and J lost 4 bases. The CDR3 sequence is 15 residues long. The CDR3 loop is CASSLAGQGGETQYF. The CDR3 DNA reads TGTGCCAGCAGCTTGGCTGGACAGGGAGGAGAGACCCAGTACTTC.

Here the CDR3 reads CASSAPDRGESQPQHF. The CDR3 DNA follows: TGTGCCAGCAGTGCCCCGGACAGGGGGGAGAGTCAGCCCCAGCATTTT. J is TRBJ1-5 and V is TRBV6-1; 10 bases align to TRBD1. The V and J ends lost 4 bases and 6 bases, in that order; junction bases with no gene match: 9. From germline, CDR1 is MNHNS and CDR2 SASEGT. The CDR3 has 16 amino acids.

The chain couples TRBV23-1 to TRBJ1-2, with D unclear. TRBV23-1 is recorded as an ORF, its role being uncertain. V lost 6 bases and J lost 2, with 10 bases in between. CDR3 length: 13 amino acids. This chain's CDR3 is CASSNRRNYGYTF. As DNA, the CDR3 is TGCGCCAGCAGCAACCGACGGAACTATGGCTACACCTTC.

J is TRBJ2-1 and V is TRBV5-1; D may match TRBD1 or TRBD2 (5 bases each). The CDR3 runs to 14 residues. The ends were cut back, 0 bases at V and 9 bases at J, with 13 bases in the middle. The germline V gene has CDR1 SGHRS and CDR2 YFSETQ. CDR3 loop: CASSLVGTAREQFF. For the CDR3, the DNA is TGCGCCAGCAGCTTGGTGGGGACCGCGCGTGAGCAGTTCTTC.

V is TRBV10-3 and J is TRBJ1-2; 11 bases agree with TRBD1. The CDR3 is 19 amino acids. The J segment lost 4 bases and the V segment lost 2 bases, leaving 15 bases of the junction unmatched. The germline CDR1 and CDR2 sequences are ENHRY and SYGVKD. The CDR3 DNA reads TGTGCCATCAGTGAGAATTGGGACAGGGGGAAGAGGATGGGCTATGGCTACACCTTC. Translation: CAISENWDRGKRMGYGYTF.

The rearrangement links TRBV5-1 to TRBJ2-5, with D possibly TRBD2 on 5 matching bases. Germline V gene data show CDR1 as SGHRS and CDR2 as YFSETQ. Between the trimmed V and J ends, which lost 0 bases and 4 bases, there was a span of 7 bases. This CDR3 region has 13 residues. CDR3 amino acids: CASSLEGGETQYF. The CDR3 DNA sequence: TGCGCCAGCAGCTTGGAAGGAGGAGAGACCCAGTACTTC.

The CDR3 nucleotides are TGTGCCAGCAGTGGAAGAATTAGATCCTACAATGAGCAGTTCTTC. It translates to CASSGRIRSYNEQFF. This chain uses TRBV27 with TRBJ2-1; D is unclear. This CDR3 region has 15 residues. V dropped 5 bases and J dropped 1 base, with 12 bases sitting between them. Germline CDR1 is MNHEY and CDR2 is SMNVEV (reference sequence).

This clone turned up a few times. The rearrangement uses TRBV25-1 and TRBJ1-6; D is perhaps TRBD1 (6 bases). The ends were cut back, 3 bases at V and 4 bases at J, with 16 bases in the middle. The CDR3 has 17 residues. Germline V gives CDR1 MGHDK, CDR2 SYGVNS. The chain's CDR3 is CASSDRTETVYNSPLHF. The CDR3 DNA follows: TGTGCCAGCAGTGATCGGACAGAAACGGTTTATAATTCACCCCTCCACTTT.

The rearrangement links TRBV11-1 to TRBJ2-7; TRBD1 matches at 10 bases. V was pared by 5 bases and J by 4 bases, with 8 bases of the junction left unmatched. The CDR3 sequence is 15 residues long. Germline V gives CDR1 SGHAT, CDR2 FQDESV (reference sequence). CDR3 in amino acids: CASSHGQGELYEQYF. Written as DNA, the CDR3 is TGTGCCAGCAGCCACGGACAGGGGGAATTGTACGAGCAGTACTTC.

V gene TRBV11-3 combines with J gene TRBJ2-5, with TRBD2 matching over 7 bases. This CDR3 has 13 amino acids. V was pared by 5 bases and J by 4 bases, with 4 bases of the junction left unmatched. Germline V gene lookup returns CDR1 SGHNT and CDR2 YENEEA. DNA of the CDR3: TGTGCCAGCAGCCTGCCGGGAGGAGAGACCCAGTACTTC. Translation gives CASSLPGGETQYF.

The chain is built from TRBV30 and TRBJ2-2; 11 bases align to TRBD2. V was clipped by 0 bases and J by 6 bases; unmatched bases: 3. Germline V lookup: CDR1 GTSNPN, CDR2 SVGIG (reference sequence). The CDR3 has 15 amino acids. CDR3 in amino acids: CAWSVHSGGAGELFF. The CDR3 DNA follows: TGTGCCTGGAGTGTACATAGCGGGGGGGCCGGGGAGCTGTTTTTT.

The genes are TRBV4-1 and TRBJ1-2; 9 positions agree with TRBD1. Germline lookup yields CDR1 MGHRA and CDR2 YSYEKL. The CDR3 has 16 residues. Unmatched junction bases numbered 6, after V lost 1 base and J lost 3 bases. The CDR3: CASSQGGGQGYYGYTF. The CDR3 DNA sequence: TGCGCCAGCAGCCAAGGGGGGGGACAGGGTTACTATGGCTACACCTTC.

V is TRBV10-2 and J is TRBJ1-3; D not resolved. Germline-derived CDR1 and CDR2 are WSHSY and SAAADI. The CDR3 is made up of 14 amino acids. Trimming cost V 2 bases and J 4 bases, with 9 bases left between them. CDR3 amino acids: CASSETLYGNTIYF. In DNA, the CDR3 is TGCGCCAGCAGTGAGACGCTCTACGGAAACACCATATATTTT.

The chain uses TRBV19 and TRBJ1-5; TRBD1 matches 8 bases. Trimming removed 8 bases from V and 0 bases from J; junction bases left unmatched: 9. Germline V gives CDR1 LNHDA, CDR2 SQIVND (reference sequence). This CDR3 comprises 16 residues. Written as DNA, the CDR3 is TGTGCCAGTGCTGACAGGGGCCGCAATAGCAATCAGCCCCAGCATTTT. It yields the protein CASADRGRNSNQPQHF.

The V and J genes are TRBV15 and TRBJ2-3, with 7 bases identical to TRBD1. Trimming cost V 5 bases and J 3 bases; bases outside gene matches: 5. Germline values: CDR1 LNHNV, CDR2 YYDKDF (reference sequence). The CDR3 sequence is 14 residues long. This CDR3 reads CATSADRETDTQYF. The CDR3 DNA reads as TGTGCCACCAGCGCAGACAGGGAGACAGATACGCAGTATTTT.

The chain recombines TRBV19 with TRBJ1-2; 7 bases agree with TRBD1. The V and J ends lost 7 bases and 4 bases, in that order; junction bases with no gene match: 6. Germline CDR1 reads LNHDA; CDR2 reads SQIVND (reference sequence). CDR3 length equals 13 residues. The CDR3 region is CASMDQGGYGYTF. CDR3 DNA sequence: TGTGCCAGTATGGATCAGGGGGGCTATGGCTACACCTTC.

V usage is TRBV27 and J usage is TRBJ2-7, with D possibly TRBD2 on 6 matching bases. Germline assignment: CDR1 MNHEY and CDR2 SMNVEV (reference sequence). Between the trimmed V and J ends, which lost 7 bases and 0 bases, there was a span of 10 bases. The CDR3 is made up of 13 amino acids. DNA for the CDR3: TGTGCCAGCATGGGGGGAAACTCCTACGAGCAGTACTTC. Translated: CASMGGNSYEQYF.

CDR3 in DNA: TGCGCCAGCAGCCAAGAAAAGACAGGGGAACAGCCCCAGCATTTT. This sequence encodes CASSQEKTGEQPQHF. This chain links TRBV4-1 with TRBJ1-5; 8 bases align to TRBD1. Germline CDR1 MGHRA, CDR2 YSYEKL. J was trimmed by 7 bases and V by 0 bases; bases with no gene match: 5. The CDR3 has 15 residues.

This clone was observed a few times. This rearrangement joins TRBV15 to TRBJ1-1, with D unresolved. Trimming removed 5 bases from V and 1 base from J, with 8 bases in between. This CDR3 comprises 13 residues. Germline lookup yields CDR1 LNHNV and CDR2 YYDKDF (reference sequence). The CDR3 sequence is CATSRTENTEAFF. The CDR3 DNA reads as TGTGCCACCAGCCGGACGGAGAACACTGAAGCTTTCTTT.